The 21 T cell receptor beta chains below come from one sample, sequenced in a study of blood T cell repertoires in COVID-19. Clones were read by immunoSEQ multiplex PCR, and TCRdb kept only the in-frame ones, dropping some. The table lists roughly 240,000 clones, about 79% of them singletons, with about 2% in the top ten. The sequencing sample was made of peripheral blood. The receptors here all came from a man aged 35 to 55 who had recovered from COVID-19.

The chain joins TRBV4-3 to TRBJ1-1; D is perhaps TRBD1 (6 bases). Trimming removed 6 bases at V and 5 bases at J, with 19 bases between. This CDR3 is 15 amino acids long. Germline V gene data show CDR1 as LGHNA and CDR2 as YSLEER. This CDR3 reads CASRQRAGEGTEAFF. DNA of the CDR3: TGCGCCAGCAGGCAGAGGGCAGGGGAGGGAACTGAAGCTTTCTTT.

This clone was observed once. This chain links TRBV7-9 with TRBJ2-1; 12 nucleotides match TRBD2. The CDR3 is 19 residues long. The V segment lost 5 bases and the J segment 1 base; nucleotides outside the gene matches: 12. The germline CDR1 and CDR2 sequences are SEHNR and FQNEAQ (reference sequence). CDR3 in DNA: TGTGCCAGCAGCCCCAAGCTTGGACTAGCGGGGTCTTCCTACAATGAGCAGTTCTTC. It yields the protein CASSPKLGLAGSSYNEQFF.

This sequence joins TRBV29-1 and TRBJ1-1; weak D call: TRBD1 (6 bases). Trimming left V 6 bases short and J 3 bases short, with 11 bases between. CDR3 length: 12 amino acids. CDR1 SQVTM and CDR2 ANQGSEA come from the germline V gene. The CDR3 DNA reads TGCAGCGTCCCGGGACACCACACTGAAGCTTTCTTT. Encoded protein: CSVPGHHTEAFF.

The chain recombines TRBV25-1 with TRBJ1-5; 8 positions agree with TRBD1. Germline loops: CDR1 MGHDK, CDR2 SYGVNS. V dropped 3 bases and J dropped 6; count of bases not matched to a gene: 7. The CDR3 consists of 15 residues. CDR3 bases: TGTGCCAGCAGTGAGTTGACAGGGGTCGGTCAGCCCCAGCATTTT. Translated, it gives CASSELTGVGQPQHF.

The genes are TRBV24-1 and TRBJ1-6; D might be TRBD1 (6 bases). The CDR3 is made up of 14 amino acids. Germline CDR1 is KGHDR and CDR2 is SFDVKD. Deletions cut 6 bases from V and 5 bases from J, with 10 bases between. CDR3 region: CATSRDNDNSPLHF. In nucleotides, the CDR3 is TGTGCCACCAGTAGGGACAACGATAATTCACCCCTCCACTTT.

The CDR3 nucleotides read TGTGCCAGCAGCCCCTACGGAGCCTACGAGCAGTACTTC. Translating gives CASSPYGAYEQYF. The chain uses TRBV5-6 and TRBJ2-7, with no clear D. V lost 4 bases to trimming and J lost 2 bases, with 10 bases between them. The CDR3 has 13 amino acids. Germline V gives CDR1 SGHDT, CDR2 YYEEEE.

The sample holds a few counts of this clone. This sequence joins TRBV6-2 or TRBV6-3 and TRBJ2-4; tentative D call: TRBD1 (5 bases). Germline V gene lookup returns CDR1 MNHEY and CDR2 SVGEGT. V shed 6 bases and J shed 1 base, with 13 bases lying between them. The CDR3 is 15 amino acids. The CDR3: CASSPRVWAKNIQYF. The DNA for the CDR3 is TGTGCCAGCAGCCCCAGGGTGTGGGCCAAAAACATTCAGTACTTC.

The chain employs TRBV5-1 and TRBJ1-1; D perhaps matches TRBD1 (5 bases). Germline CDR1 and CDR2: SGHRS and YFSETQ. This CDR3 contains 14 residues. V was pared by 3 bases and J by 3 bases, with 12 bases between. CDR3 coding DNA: TGCGCCAGCAGCTCCAGGGTTGGCGACACTGAAGCTTTCTTT. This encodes CASSSRVGDTEAFF.

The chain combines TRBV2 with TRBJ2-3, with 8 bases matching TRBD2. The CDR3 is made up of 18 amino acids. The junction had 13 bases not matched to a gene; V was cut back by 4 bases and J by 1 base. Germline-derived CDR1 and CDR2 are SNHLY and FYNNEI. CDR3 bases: TGTGCCAGCAGTGCCCCTAGCCGTGTTAGCGGGGGCACAGATACGCAGTATTTT. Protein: CASSAPSRVSGGTDTQYF.

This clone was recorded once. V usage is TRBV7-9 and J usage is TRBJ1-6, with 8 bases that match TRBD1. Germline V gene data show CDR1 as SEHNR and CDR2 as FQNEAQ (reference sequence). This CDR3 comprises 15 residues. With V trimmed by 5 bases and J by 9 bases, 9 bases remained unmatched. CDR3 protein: CASSQPTGVGSPLHF. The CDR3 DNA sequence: TGTGCCAGCAGCCAACCGACAGGGGTCGGTTCACCCCTCCACTTT.

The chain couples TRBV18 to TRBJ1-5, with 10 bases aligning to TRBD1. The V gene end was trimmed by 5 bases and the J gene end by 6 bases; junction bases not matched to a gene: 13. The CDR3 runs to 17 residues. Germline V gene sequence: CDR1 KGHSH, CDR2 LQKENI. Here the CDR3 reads CASSATIRDRGTQPQHF. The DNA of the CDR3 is TGTGCCAGCTCAGCCACCATACGGGACAGGGGTACTCAGCCCCAGCATTTT. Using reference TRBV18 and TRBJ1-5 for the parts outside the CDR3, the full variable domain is NAGVMQNPRHLVRRRGQEARLRCSPMKGHSHVYWYRQLPEEGLKFMVYLQKENIIDESGMPKERFSAEFPKEGPSILRIQQVVRGDSAAYFCASSATIRDRGTQPQHFGDGTRLSIL.

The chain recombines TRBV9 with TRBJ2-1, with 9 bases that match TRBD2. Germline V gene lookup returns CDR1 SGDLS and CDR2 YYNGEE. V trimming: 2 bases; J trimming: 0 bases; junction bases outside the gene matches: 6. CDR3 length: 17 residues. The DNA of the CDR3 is TGTGCCAGCAGCGTTCTAGCGGGACTTTCCTCCTACAATGAGCAGTTCTTC. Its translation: CASSVLAGLSSYNEQFF.

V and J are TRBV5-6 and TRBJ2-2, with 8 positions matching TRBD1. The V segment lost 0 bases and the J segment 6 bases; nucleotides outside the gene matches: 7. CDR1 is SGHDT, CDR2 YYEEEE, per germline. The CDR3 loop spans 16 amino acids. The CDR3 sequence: CASSLGTGSGAGELFF. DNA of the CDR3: TGTGCCAGCAGCTTGGGGACAGGGAGTGGGGCCGGGGAGCTGTTTTTT.

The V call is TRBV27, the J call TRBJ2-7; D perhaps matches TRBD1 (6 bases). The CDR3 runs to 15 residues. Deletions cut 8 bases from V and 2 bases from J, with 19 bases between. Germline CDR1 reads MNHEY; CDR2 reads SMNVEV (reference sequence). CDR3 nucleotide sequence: TGTGCCAGCGGACCCGACACAGGGACCACCTACGAGCAGTACTTC. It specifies CASGPDTGTTYEQYF.

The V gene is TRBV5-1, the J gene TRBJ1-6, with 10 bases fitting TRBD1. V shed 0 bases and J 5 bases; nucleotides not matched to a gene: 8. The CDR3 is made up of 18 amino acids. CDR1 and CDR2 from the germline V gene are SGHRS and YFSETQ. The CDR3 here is CASSLASGGTGDNSPLHF. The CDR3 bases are TGCGCCAGCAGCTTGGCCTCTGGGGGGACAGGGGATAATTCACCCCTCCACTTT.

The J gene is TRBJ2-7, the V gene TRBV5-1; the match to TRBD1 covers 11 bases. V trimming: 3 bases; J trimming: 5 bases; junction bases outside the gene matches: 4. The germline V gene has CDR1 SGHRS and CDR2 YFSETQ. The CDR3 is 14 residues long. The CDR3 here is CASSSDRGHDEQYF. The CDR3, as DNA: TGCGCCAGCAGCTCGGACAGGGGGCACGACGAGCAGTACTTC.

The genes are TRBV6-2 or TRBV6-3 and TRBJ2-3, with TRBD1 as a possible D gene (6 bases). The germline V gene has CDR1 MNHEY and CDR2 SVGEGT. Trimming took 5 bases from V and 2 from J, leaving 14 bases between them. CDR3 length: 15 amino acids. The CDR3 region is CASSRIQGLTDTQYF. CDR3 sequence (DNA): TGTGCCAGCAGTCGAATACAGGGCCTCACAGATACGCAGTATTTT.

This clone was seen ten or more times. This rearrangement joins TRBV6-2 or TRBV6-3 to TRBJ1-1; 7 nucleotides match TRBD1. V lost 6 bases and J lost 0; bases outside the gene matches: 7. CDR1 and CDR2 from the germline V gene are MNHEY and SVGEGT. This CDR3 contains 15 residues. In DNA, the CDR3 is TGTGCCAGCAGCGGAGCCGGGACAGTGAACACTGAAGCTTTCTTT. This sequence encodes CASSGAGTVNTEAFF.

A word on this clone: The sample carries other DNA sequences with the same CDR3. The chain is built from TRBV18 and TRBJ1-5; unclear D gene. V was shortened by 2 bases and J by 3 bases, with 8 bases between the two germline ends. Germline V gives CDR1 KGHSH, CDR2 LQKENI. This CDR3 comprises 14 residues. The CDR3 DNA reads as TGTGCCAGCTCACCAGGGCGCAACAATCAGCCCCAGCATTTT. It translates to CASSPGRNNQPQHF.

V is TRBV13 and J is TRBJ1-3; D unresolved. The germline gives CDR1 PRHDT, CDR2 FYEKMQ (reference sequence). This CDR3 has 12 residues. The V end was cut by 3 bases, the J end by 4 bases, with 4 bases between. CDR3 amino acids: CASSFEGNTIYF. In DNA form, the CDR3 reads TGTGCCAGCAGCTTCGAGGGAAACACCATATATTTT.

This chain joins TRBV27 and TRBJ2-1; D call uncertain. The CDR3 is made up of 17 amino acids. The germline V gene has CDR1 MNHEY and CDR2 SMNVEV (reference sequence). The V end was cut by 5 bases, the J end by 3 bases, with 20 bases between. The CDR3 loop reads CASSIRVFGSSYNEQFF. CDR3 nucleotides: TGTGCCAGCAGTATCCGGGTTTTTGGTAGCAGCTACAATGAGCAGTTCTTC.